This section outlines one T cell receptor (beta chain) sequence together with its context. The data are from a study of blood T cell repertoires in COVID-19. At the level of the study: PBMCs, B-cell-depleted T cells, or T cells provided the cDNA or gDNA that made up the material.

Original processing notes: Nucleated cell counts were estimated from reference gene primer amplification. Clones were sequenced by immunoSEQ multiplex PCR, and TCRdb holds only the in-frame ones, with some missing. That table furnishes V, J and clone size, whereas the DNA furnished D and trimming. The top ten clones hold 0.7% to 0.85% of a sample with under 250,000 clones, roughly 92% of them seen once. Enrolled during active infection, Seattle patients were then followed longitudinally. Germline lookup yields CDR1 LNHDA and CDR2 SQIVND (reference sequence). The CDR3 runs 14 residues. The V gene lost 6 bases and the J gene lost 5 bases, with 17 bases spanning the gap.

The source material was peripheral blood. V is TRBV19 and J is TRBJ2-7, with D perhaps TRBD1 (5 bases). This TCR derives from a man in his sixties with COVID-19, enrolled during active disease. The CDR3 DNA reads TGTGCCAGTAGCCCCGGCATTTGGGGCGACGAGCAGTACTTC. It encodes CASSPGIWGDEQYF.